Listed below are T cell receptor beta chains from one sample, sequenced in a study of blood T cell repertoires in COVID-19. TCRdb's table, derived via immunoSEQ multiplex PCR, lists solely in-frame clones and lacks some. The data contain 35,000 to 50,000 clones, roughly nine tenths of them singletons. Sequencing was done on a sample of peripheral blood. The receptors derive from a man aged 50 to 59 with active COVID-19. Each CDR3 is given with its conserved first and last residue. D genes are given only for firm matches. Clone size, where shown, is once, few, many, or a class for clones that have expanded.

cdr3_nt: TGTGCCAGCAGTATACGCGTGAACACCGGGGAGCTGTTTTTT
cdr3_aa: CASSIRVNTGELFF
clone_size: NA
j_call: TRBJ2-2
cdr3_length: 14
v_call: TRBV27
d_call: NA

cdr3_nt: TGTGCCAGCAGCTGGACCGGGACTAGCGGGTACGAGCAGTACTTC
cdr3_aa: CASSWTGTSGYEQYF
clone_size: NA
j_call: TRBJ2-7
cdr3_length: 15
v_call: TRBV7-8
d_call: TRBD2

cdr3_nt: TGCGCCAGCAGCTCCACAGTGAACACTGAAGCTTTCTTT
cdr3_aa: CASSSTVNTEAFF
clone_size: once
j_call: TRBJ1-1
cdr3_length: 13
v_call: TRBV5-1
d_call: NA

cdr3_nt: TGTGCCAGCAGCAGACGGGTAACTAATGAAAAACTGTTTTTT
cdr3_aa: CASSRRVTNEKLFF
clone_size: NA
j_call: TRBJ1-4
cdr3_length: 14
v_call: TRBV5-6
d_call: NA

cdr3_nt: TGCGCCAGCAGCATGCGGGGGAACACAGATACGCAGTATTTT
cdr3_aa: CASSMRGNTDTQYF
clone_size: once
j_call: TRBJ2-3
cdr3_length: 14
v_call: TRBV5-1
d_call: TRBD2

cdr3_nt: TGTGCCAGCAGGCTAGCGGGGAGGGTCTACGAGCAGTACTTC
cdr3_aa: CASRLAGRVYEQYF
clone_size: NA
j_call: TRBJ2-7
cdr3_length: 14
v_call: TRBV2
d_call: TRBD2

cdr3_nt: TGCGCCAGCAGCCAAGATGGGCTTAACTACGAGCAGTACTTC
cdr3_aa: CASSQDGLNYEQYF
clone_size: NA
j_call: TRBJ2-7
cdr3_length: 14
v_call: TRBV4-1
d_call: NA

cdr3_nt: TGTGCCAGCAGCGCCCGGACGGGAAACACTGAAGCTTTCTTT
cdr3_aa: CASSARTGNTEAFF
clone_size: NA
j_call: TRBJ1-1
cdr3_length: 14
v_call: TRBV11-2
d_call: NA

cdr3_nt: TGTGCCTGGAGTCAGGGGCGAGCGAACACCGGGGAGCTGTTTTTT
cdr3_aa: CAWSQGRANTGELFF
clone_size: NA
j_call: TRBJ2-2
cdr3_length: 15
v_call: TRBV30
d_call: NA

cdr3_nt: TGCGCCAGCAGCGTGGGACAGAGCCAAAATTCACCCCTCCACTTT
cdr3_aa: CASSVGQSQNSPLHF
clone_size: NA
j_call: TRBJ1-6
cdr3_length: 15
v_call: TRBV5-1
d_call: TRBD1

cdr3_nt: TGTGCCAGCTTCGGAGGGTACCAAGAGACCCAGTACTTC
cdr3_aa: CASFGGYQETQYF
clone_size: NA
j_call: TRBJ2-5
cdr3_length: 13
v_call: TRBV2
d_call: NA

cdr3_nt: TGTGCCAGCAGCCAAAACTCAGAGACCCAGTACTTC
cdr3_aa: CASSQNSETQYF
clone_size: once
j_call: TRBJ2-5
cdr3_length: 12
v_call: TRBV3-1/TRBV3-2
d_call: NA

cdr3_nt: TGTGCCAGCAGCACAAGACTAGCGGGGGGGTCTTACAATGAGCAGTTCTTC
cdr3_aa: CASSTRLAGGSYNEQFF
clone_size: NA
j_call: TRBJ2-1
cdr3_length: 17
v_call: TRBV7-9
d_call: TRBD2

cdr3_nt: TGTGCCAGCAGTGGTCCAGGGAACACAGATACGCAGTATTTT
cdr3_aa: CASSGPGNTDTQYF
clone_size: NA
j_call: TRBJ2-3
cdr3_length: 14
v_call: TRBV5-4
d_call: NA

cdr3_nt: TGTGCCTGGAGTCTAAATACAGGGATAGCTGAAGCTTTCTTT
cdr3_aa: CAWSLNTGIAEAFF
clone_size: once
j_call: TRBJ1-1
cdr3_length: 14
v_call: TRBV30
d_call: NA

cdr3_nt: TGTGCCAGCAGTCCCAGGGTTAACACTGAAGCTTTCTTT
cdr3_aa: CASSPRVNTEAFF
clone_size: NA
j_call: TRBJ1-1
cdr3_length: 13
v_call: TRBV3-1/TRBV3-2
d_call: NA

cdr3_nt: TGTGCCAGCAGCCTACTTGGGACAGGGAGTCGTGACACTGAAGCTTTCTTT
cdr3_aa: CASSLLGTGSRDTEAFF
clone_size: NA
j_call: TRBJ1-1
cdr3_length: 17
v_call: TRBV5-6
d_call: TRBD1

cdr3_nt: TGTGCCAGCAGGGGACAACTTTTCGGAAACACCATATATTTT
cdr3_aa: CASRGQLFGNTIYF
clone_size: NA
j_call: TRBJ1-3
cdr3_length: 14
v_call: TRBV2
d_call: NA

cdr3_nt: TGTGCCAGCAGCTCTGGGTTTAGCGCAAACACTGAAGCTTTCTTT
cdr3_aa: CASSSGFSANTEAFF
clone_size: NA
j_call: TRBJ1-1
cdr3_length: 15
v_call: TRBV9
d_call: NA

cdr3_nt: TGTGCCAGCAGCCCGGTCGGAGCGGGAGCTATCTACAATGAGCAGTTCTTC
cdr3_aa: CASSPVGAGAIYNEQFF
clone_size: NA
j_call: TRBJ2-1
cdr3_length: 17
v_call: TRBV11-3
d_call: TRBD2

cdr3_nt: TGTGCCAGTAGTATAGGGGCGGGAGACTACGAGCAGTACTTC
cdr3_aa: CASSIGAGDYEQYF
clone_size: NA
j_call: TRBJ2-7
cdr3_length: 14
v_call: TRBV19
d_call: TRBD2

cdr3_nt: TGTGCCAGCAGTCTACAGGGAAGGGATAATTCACCCCTCCACTTT
cdr3_aa: CASSLQGRDNSPLHF
clone_size: NA
j_call: TRBJ1-6
cdr3_length: 15
v_call: TRBV2
d_call: NA